A selection of T cell receptor beta chains follows, all from one sample in a study of Ad26.COV2.S vaccination and SARS-CoV-2 variants. The assay was immunoSEQ multiplex PCR, and TCRdb's table has in-frame clones only and misses some. Altogether some 390,000 clones are present, about 85% being singletons, with the ten largest covering under 3.5%. The starting material was peripheral blood, obtained in a trial of Ad26.COV2.S vaccine versus placebo. The receptors here all came from a person between 18 and 65 years old who received the Ad26.COV2.S COVID-19 vaccine or a placebo. Each CDR3 is given with its conserved first and last residue. D genes are given only for firm matches. Clone size appears in some rows only: once, few, many, or a class for an expanded clone.

D gene,J gene,clone size,V gene,CDR3 protein,CDR3 DNA
-,TRBJ1-4,-,TRBV7-7,CASSLARDFKEKLFF,TGTGCTAGCAGCTTAGCGAGGGACTTTAAGGAAAAACTGTTTTTT
-,TRBJ2-7,-,TRBV9,CASSQDMGSYEQYF,TGTGCCAGCAGCCAGGACATGGGGTCCTACGAGCAGTACTTC
-,TRBJ1-4,-,TRBV4-1,CASSQGKPWANEKLFF,TGCGCCAGCAGCCAAGGGAAACCCTGGGCTAATGAAAAACTGTTTTTT
-,TRBJ2-7,-,TRBV18,CASSPYGTYEQYF,TGTGCCAGCTCACCGTACGGGACCTACGAGCAGTACTTC
-,TRBJ1-2,-,TRBV25-1,CASSEYFRGDTMGYTF,TGTGCCAGCAGTGAATACTTTAGGGGGGACACCATGGGCTACACCTTC
-,TRBJ1-2,once,TRBV3-1/TRBV3-2,CASSPAGRTNYGYTF,TGTGCCAGCAGCCCAGCCGGCAGGACTAACTATGGCTACACCTTC
TRBD1,TRBJ2-3,-,TRBV7-2,CASSLRQGASGDTQYF,TGTGCCAGCAGCTTGAGGCAGGGGGCGTCTGGGGATACGCAGTATTTT
-,TRBJ2-1,-,TRBV6-5,CAGPGVSYNEQFF,TGTGCGGGGCCCGGGGTCAGCTACAATGAGCAGTTCTTC
-,TRBJ1-1,-,TRBV3-1/TRBV3-2,CASSQDGGSTEAFF,TGTGCCAGCAGCCAAGATGGAGGTAGCACTGAAGCTTTCTTT
-,TRBJ1-3,-,TRBV4-1,CASSQPGRGNTIYF,TGCGCCAGCAGCCAACCAGGGCGGGGAAACACCATATATTTT
-,TRBJ2-2,-,TRBV5-1,CASSLDREYTGELFF,TGCGCCAGCAGCTTGGACAGGGAATACACCGGGGAGCTGTTTTTT
-,TRBJ1-1,-,TRBV4-3,CASSQESSITEAFF,TGCGCCAGCAGCCAAGAATCCTCAATAACTGAAGCTTTCTTT
-,TRBJ2-3,-,TRBV24-1,CATSDWGTTDTQYF,TGTGCCACCAGTGATTGGGGGACCACAGATACGCAGTATTTT
-,TRBJ2-3,-,TRBV21-1,CASSKVYGSGGAADTQYF,TGTGCCAGCAGCAAAGTTTACGGAAGCGGGGGGGCGGCAGATACGCAGTATTTT
TRBD2,TRBJ2-3,-,TRBV6-2/TRBV6-3,CASSSKLAGGTDTQYF,TGTGCCAGCAGTTCCAAACTAGCGGGGGGGACAGATACGCAGTATTTT
TRBD2,TRBJ2-3,-,TRBV10-1,CASRSGGVPDTQYF,TGCGCCAGCAGGAGCGGGGGGGTGCCAGATACGCAGTATTTT
-,TRBJ2-7,-,TRBV3-1/TRBV3-2,CASSRSGEYEQYF,TGTGCCAGCAGCCGTTCAGGCGAGTACGAGCAGTACTTC
TRBD2,TRBJ2-3,-,TRBV5-5,CASTGLAGYTDTQYF,TGTGCCAGCACTGGACTAGCGGGTTACACAGATACGCAGTATTTT
-,TRBJ2-2,-,TRBV19,CASMETLLTGELFF,TGTGCCAGTATGGAGACCTTACTCACCGGGGAGCTGTTTTTT
-,TRBJ2-7,-,TRBV7-9,CASASLAGAYEQYF,TGTGCCAGCGCCTCACTAGCTGGGGCCTACGAGCAGTACTTC
TRBD1,TRBJ2-7,-,TRBV6-5,CASNSRGTGVDEQYF,TGTGCCAGCAATTCAAGGGGGACAGGGGTCGACGAGCAGTACTTC
-,TRBJ1-5,few,TRBV30,CAWSEFDQPQHF,TGTGCCTGGAGCGAGTTTGATCAGCCCCAGCATTTT
-,TRBJ2-1,-,TRBV11-3,CASSLTGSGEQFF,TGTGCCAGCAGCTTGACGGGGTCCGGTGAGCAGTTCTTC
-,TRBJ2-7,-,TRBV7-2,CASSSPGTLNEQYF,TGTGCCAGCAGCTCGCCCGGGACTCTTAACGAGCAGTACTTC
-,TRBJ2-1,-,TRBV27,CASRQSSYNEQFF,TGTGCCAGCAGACAGAGCTCCTACAATGAGCAGTTCTTC
TRBD1,TRBJ2-5,-,TRBV7-8,CASSYDRVQKTQYF,TGTGCCAGCAGTTACGACAGGGTACAGAAGACCCAGTACTTC
TRBD2,TRBJ2-3,-,TRBV7-2,CASKTSGGPTDTQYF,TGTGCCAGCAAGACTAGCGGGGGGCCCACAGATACGCAGTATTTT
-,TRBJ2-7,-,TRBV7-2,CASSLGSGPYEQYF,TGTGCCAGCAGCTTAGGAAGTGGGCCCTACGAGCAGTACTTC
-,TRBJ2-7,-,TRBV6-5,CASRADSSYEQYF,TGTGCCAGCAGAGCGGACAGCTCCTACGAGCAGTACTTC
TRBD1,TRBJ1-2,few,TRBV15,CATSRDRGHSNYGYTF,TGTGCCACCAGCAGAGACAGGGGGCATTCTAACTATGGCTACACCTTC
TRBD2,TRBJ2-3,-,TRBV4-1,CASSQEGLAGGSDTQYF,TGCGCCAGCAGCCAAGAAGGACTAGCGGGGGGTTCAGATACGCAGTATTTT
-,TRBJ1-5,-,TRBV7-2,CASSLVWVGQPQHF,TGTGCCAGCAGCTTAGTCTGGGTGGGACAGCCCCAGCATTTT
-,TRBJ1-4,-,TRBV6-6,CASSLRALNEKLFF,TGTGCCAGCAGCCTCCGGGCCCTTAATGAAAAACTGTTTTTT
TRBD1,TRBJ1-1,-,TRBV5-1,CASSEAAGGQSEAFF,TGCGCCAGCAGCGAGGCCGCAGGGGGCCAGAGTGAAGCTTTCTTT
-,TRBJ1-2,-,TRBV4-3,CASSPTSRANYGYTF,TGCGCCAGCAGCCCTACAAGCCGAGCTAACTATGGCTACACCTTC
-,TRBJ1-6,-,TRBV4-2,CASSQEASQGDNSPLHF,TGTGCCAGCAGCCAAGAGGCGTCTCAGGGAGATAATTCACCCCTCCACTTT
-,TRBJ1-1,once,TRBV12-3/TRBV12-4,CASSRQLNTEAFF,TGTGCCAGCAGTCGACAGCTGAACACTGAAGCTTTCTTT
-,TRBJ1-4,-,TRBV7-8,CASGIATNEKLFF,TGTGCCAGCGGTATTGCAACTAATGAAAAACTGTTTTTT
TRBD1,TRBJ2-7,-,TRBV9,CASSVERTGVSEQYF,TGTGCCAGCAGCGTAGAAAGGACAGGGGTTTCCGAGCAGTACTTC
-,TRBJ1-5,-,TRBV6-5,CATWRGINSNQPQHF,TGTGCCACCTGGAGGGGTATCAATAGCAATCAGCCCCAGCATTTT
-,TRBJ1-4,few,TRBV6-6,CANQRTRIEKLFF,TGTGCCAACCAACGGACTCGAATAGAAAAACTGTTTTTT
TRBD2,TRBJ2-3,-,TRBV10-3,CAISGSGVITDTQYF,TGTGCCATCAGTGGTAGCGGGGTGATCACAGATACGCAGTATTTT
-,TRBJ2-1,once,TRBV2,CASSVLRLQTSYNEQFF,TGTGCCAGCAGTGTCCTTCGACTCCAGACCTCCTACAATGAGCAGTTCTTC
TRBD1,TRBJ1-2,-,TRBV10-1,CASSSGTGGYGYTF,TGCGCCAGCAGTTCCGGGACAGGGGGCTATGGCTACACCTTC
TRBD2,TRBJ2-5,-,TRBV5-1,CASSSGGAQETQYF,TGCGCCAGCAGCAGCGGGGGGGCGCAGGAGACCCAGTACTTC
-,TRBJ1-1,-,TRBV5-1,CASRVGGGTEAFF,TGCGCCAGCAGAGTAGGGGGAGGCACTGAAGCTTTCTTT
-,TRBJ2-3,once,TRBV10-3,CAISDSTDTQYF,TGTGCCATCAGTGATAGCACAGATACGCAGTATTTT
-,TRBJ2-5,-,TRBV5-4,CASSFETIETQYF,TGTGCCAGCAGCTTCGAGACTATAGAGACCCAGTACTTC
TRBD2,TRBJ2-2,-,TRBV11-2,CASSNVLDGGVTGELFF,TGTGCCAGCAGCAACGTATTGGACGGGGGGGTCACCGGGGAGCTGTTTTTT
TRBD1,TRBJ2-5,-,TRBV11-1,CASSPRDRGIQETQYF,TGTGCCAGCAGCCCCAGGGACAGGGGAATTCAAGAGACCCAGTACTTC
TRBD1,TRBJ1-1,-,TRBV6-6,CASTLGTGSTEAFF,TGTGCCAGCACCTTAGGGACAGGGAGCACTGAAGCTTTCTTT